The rows below give T cell receptor beta chains drawn from one sample of a study of human T cells and chemical hapten exposure. TCRdb re-analysed the RACE reads in MiXCR, keeping a single row per CDR3 protein. Here the sample spans around 300,000 distinct CDR3 sequences, around 7% being singletons. Sequenced here: whole blood, sampled in connection with sensitization to the hapten diphenylcyclopropenone (DPC). These receptors originate from a woman aged 18-30 years with alopecia areata. Some clones in this sample may be carry-over from other donors' samples. CDR3s include the opening cysteine and the closing phenylalanine or tryptophan. D genes are given only for firm matches. Size is stated for part of the rows, as once, few or many counts, or as a class when the clone is expanded.

d_call: .
clone_size: few
j_call: TRBJ2-2
v_call: TRBV20-1
cdr3_aa: CSAGGRVAANTGELFF
cdr3_nt: TGCAGTGCTGGGGGCAGGGTGGCCGCGAACACCGGGGAGCTGTTTTTT

d_call: TRBD1
clone_size: few
j_call: TRBJ2-2
v_call: TRBV19
cdr3_aa: CATESHPPGQGLAGGYRELFF
cdr3_nt: TGTGCCACCGAGAGCCATCCCCCGGGACAGGGGCTAGCGGGTGGATATCGGGAGCTGTTTTTT

d_call: TRBD1
clone_size: .
j_call: TRBJ2-1
v_call: TRBV19
cdr3_aa: CASSSPRGRKLAEQFF
cdr3_nt: TGTGCCAGTAGTTCACCCAGGGGGCGGAAACTGGCGGAGCAGTTCTTC

d_call: TRBD2
clone_size: few
j_call: TRBJ2-7
v_call: TRBV6-2/TRBV6-3
cdr3_aa: CASRSSGGPNYEQYF
cdr3_nt: TGTGCCAGCAGGAGTAGCGGGGGGCCCAACTACGAGCAGTACTTC

d_call: TRBD2
clone_size: .
j_call: TRBJ2-5
v_call: TRBV12-3/TRBV12-4
cdr3_aa: CASSPSGGTNQETQYF
cdr3_nt: TGTGCCAGCAGTCCTAGCGGGGGTACAAATCAAGAGACCCAGTACTTC

d_call: .
clone_size: few
j_call: TRBJ2-7
v_call: TRBV12-3/TRBV12-4
cdr3_aa: CASSYRDTAYEQYF
cdr3_nt: TGTGCCAGCAGCTATCGGGACACGGCCTACGAGCAGTACTTC

d_call: .
clone_size: many
j_call: TRBJ2-3
v_call: TRBV4-1
cdr3_aa: CASSQVGLAHDTQYF
cdr3_nt: TGCGCCAGCAGCCAAGTAGGCCTAGCGCATGATACGCAGTATTTT

d_call: .
clone_size: many
j_call: TRBJ2-3
v_call: TRBV10-3
cdr3_aa: CAISPNLDQTDTQYF
cdr3_nt: TGTGCCATCAGTCCTAACTTAGACCAAACAGATACGCAGTATTTT

d_call: .
clone_size: many
j_call: TRBJ2-3
v_call: TRBV2
cdr3_aa: CATNREGTDTQYF
cdr3_nt: TGTGCCACAAACAGGGAGGGCACAGATACGCAGTATTTT

d_call: .
clone_size: .
j_call: TRBJ1-1
v_call: TRBV20-1
cdr3_aa: CSASLPTPGANTEAFF
cdr3_nt: TGCAGTGCTAGCCTCCCCACCCCAGGGGCGAACACTGAAGCTTTCTTT

d_call: TRBD2
clone_size: .
j_call: TRBJ2-3
v_call: TRBV20-1
cdr3_aa: CSAGTSGGLRGTQYF
cdr3_nt: TGCAGTGCTGGAACTAGCGGGGGACTACGGGGTACGCAGTATTTT

d_call: TRBD2
clone_size: .
j_call: TRBJ2-7
v_call: TRBV12-3/TRBV12-4
cdr3_aa: CASSSETSGGGEQYF
cdr3_nt: TGTGCCAGCAGTTCAGAGACTAGCGGGGGCGGCGAGCAGTACTTC

d_call: .
clone_size: many
j_call: TRBJ2-1
v_call: TRBV6-2/TRBV6-3
cdr3_aa: CASSRGVGQFF
cdr3_nt: TGTGCCAGCAGTCGAGGGGTCGGGCAGTTCTTC

d_call: .
clone_size: many
j_call: TRBJ1-3
v_call: TRBV6-5
cdr3_aa: CASSRGGLGNTIYF
cdr3_nt: TGTGCCAGCAGCAGGGGAGGACTTGGGAACACCATATATTTT

d_call: .
clone_size: few
j_call: TRBJ2-7
v_call: TRBV7-2
cdr3_aa: CASSLRTGQYF
cdr3_nt: TGTGCCAGCAGCTTACGGACCGGGCAGTACTTC

d_call: .
clone_size: few
j_call: TRBJ2-5
v_call: TRBV4-2
cdr3_aa: CASSQEEVEETQYF
cdr3_nt: TGTGCCAGCAGCCAAGAGGAGGTTGAAGAGACCCAGTACTTC

d_call: .
clone_size: .
j_call: TRBJ1-6
v_call: TRBV20-1
cdr3_aa: CSASDPRVQGDSPLHF
cdr3_nt: TGCAGTGCTAGTGACCCCCGTGTTCAGGGTGATTCACCCCTCCACTTT

d_call: TRBD2
clone_size: few
j_call: TRBJ2-2
v_call: TRBV12-3/TRBV12-4
cdr3_aa: CASSLLLAGGPTGELFF
cdr3_nt: TGTGCCAGCAGTTTGCTGCTAGCGGGGGGTCCCACCGGGGAGCTGTTTTTT

d_call: .
clone_size: .
j_call: TRBJ1-2
v_call: TRBV7-2
cdr3_aa: CASSPRAPGYVSTF
cdr3_nt: TGTGCCAGCAGCCCCCGGGCCCCCGGCTATGTTAGTACCTTC

d_call: TRBD2
clone_size: .
j_call: TRBJ2-5
v_call: TRBV20-1
cdr3_aa: CSARDFTRRGGTQTQYF
cdr3_nt: TGCAGTGCTAGAGATTTTACCCGGCGGGGGGGCACGCAGACCCAGTACTTC

d_call: .
clone_size: many
j_call: TRBJ1-5
v_call: TRBV6-2/TRBV6-3
cdr3_aa: CASSEGMWFEPQHF
cdr3_nt: TGTGCCAGCAGCGAGGGGATGTGGTTTGAGCCCCAGCATTTT

d_call: .
clone_size: many
j_call: TRBJ2-4
v_call: TRBV11-2
cdr3_aa: CASSSWDLQYF
cdr3_nt: TGTGCCAGCAGCTCATGGGACCTTCAGTACTTC

d_call: .
clone_size: many
j_call: TRBJ2-1
v_call: TRBV7-6
cdr3_aa: CASSLGPSAEQFF
cdr3_nt: TGTGCCAGCAGCTTAGGGCCTAGCGCTGAGCAGTTCTTC

d_call: TRBD1
clone_size: few
j_call: TRBJ1-6
v_call: TRBV7-2
cdr3_aa: CASSFDRANSPLHF
cdr3_nt: TGTGCCAGCAGCTTTGACAGGGCTAATTCACCCCTCCACTTT

d_call: .
clone_size: many
j_call: TRBJ1-2
v_call: TRBV10-3
cdr3_aa: CAISESTEKYGYTF
cdr3_nt: TGTGCCATCAGTGAGTCGACAGAAAAATATGGCTACACCTTC

d_call: TRBD1
clone_size: .
j_call: TRBJ1-2
v_call: TRBV29-1
cdr3_aa: CSVEGAQGANYGYTF
cdr3_nt: TGCAGCGTCGAGGGGGCACAGGGGGCTAACTATGGCTACACCTTC

d_call: .
clone_size: many
j_call: TRBJ2-1
v_call: TRBV6-5
cdr3_aa: CASSYGGSDNEQFF
cdr3_nt: TGTGCCAGCAGTTACGGGGGGTCCGACAATGAGCAGTTCTTC

d_call: TRBD1
clone_size: many
j_call: TRBJ1-1
v_call: TRBV7-9
cdr3_aa: CASSPQGQGSLLAFF
cdr3_nt: TGTGCCAGCAGCCCGCAAGGACAGGGGTCGTTATTAGCTTTCTTT

d_call: .
clone_size: many
j_call: TRBJ2-7
v_call: TRBV25-1
cdr3_aa: CASLPRDKPYAQYF
cdr3_nt: TGTGCCAGCTTGCCTAGGGACAAGCCGTACGCGCAGTACTTC

d_call: TRBD1
clone_size: many
j_call: TRBJ2-7
v_call: TRBV18
cdr3_aa: CASSPQDRRGEQYF
cdr3_nt: TGTGCCAGCTCACCACAGGACAGGCGAGGCGAGCAGTACTTC

d_call: .
clone_size: .
j_call: TRBJ2-1
v_call: TRBV27
cdr3_aa: CASAGPGPQFF
cdr3_nt: TGTGCCAGCGCGGGCCCGGGACCCCAGTTCTTC

d_call: TRBD2
clone_size: many
j_call: TRBJ2-1
v_call: TRBV5-4
cdr3_aa: CASSVSSGGHNEQFF
cdr3_nt: TGTGCCAGCAGCGTTTCTAGCGGGGGGCACAATGAGCAGTTCTTC

d_call: .
clone_size: .
j_call: TRBJ1-3
v_call: TRBV6-1
cdr3_aa: CASSGGGTGNTIYF
cdr3_nt: TGTGCCAGCAGTGGAGGAGGGACTGGAAACACCATATATTTT

d_call: TRBD2
clone_size: few
j_call: TRBJ2-1
v_call: TRBV4-3
cdr3_aa: CASSQDASGAYNEQFF
cdr3_nt: TGCGCCAGCAGCCAAGATGCTAGCGGGGCCTACAATGAGCAGTTCTTC

d_call: .
clone_size: many
j_call: TRBJ2-3
v_call: TRBV2
cdr3_aa: CASRSWGGPGTDTQYF
cdr3_nt: TGTGCCAGCAGGTCGTGGGGGGGGCCTGGCACAGATACGCAGTATTTT

d_call: .
clone_size: .
j_call: TRBJ1-2
v_call: TRBV27
cdr3_aa: CASSFGLGAGNFF
cdr3_nt: .

d_call: .
clone_size: few
j_call: TRBJ1-1
v_call: TRBV6-2/TRBV6-3
cdr3_aa: CASQGEGDTEAFF
cdr3_nt: TGTGCCAGCCAAGGAGAAGGAGACACTGAAGCTTTCTTT

d_call: .
clone_size: few
j_call: TRBJ2-1
v_call: TRBV29-1
cdr3_aa: CSVEGGGYEQFF
cdr3_nt: TGCAGCGTTGAGGGAGGGGGGTATGAGCAGTTCTTC

d_call: .
clone_size: many
j_call: TRBJ2-5
v_call: TRBV29-1
cdr3_aa: CSVDRQGVPQETQYF
cdr3_nt: TGCAGCGTTGATAGGCAGGGAGTACCCCAAGAGACCCAGTACTTC

d_call: .
clone_size: few
j_call: TRBJ1-1
v_call: TRBV4-3
cdr3_aa: CASSQFIQGLYEAFF
cdr3_nt: TGCGCCAGCAGCCAATTCATACAGGGATTGTACGAAGCTTTCTTT

d_call: TRBD2
clone_size: .
j_call: TRBJ2-4
v_call: TRBV3-1
cdr3_aa: CASSPLIAGTRNIQYF
cdr3_nt: TGTGCCAGCAGCCCCCTAATAGCGGGGACAAGAAACATTCAGTACTTC

d_call: TRBD1
clone_size: .
j_call: TRBJ1-1
v_call: TRBV7-2
cdr3_aa: CASSTDRGTPEAFF
cdr3_nt: TGTGCCAGCAGCACGGACAGGGGTACCCCTGAAGCTTTCTTT

d_call: TRBD1
clone_size: .
j_call: TRBJ2-1
v_call: TRBV6-2/TRBV6-3
cdr3_aa: CASGRTGRNEQFF
cdr3_nt: TGTGCCAGCGGACGGACAGGGAGGAATGAGCAGTTCTTC

d_call: .
clone_size: .
j_call: TRBJ1-1
v_call: TRBV12-3/TRBV12-4
cdr3_aa: CATQAGNTEAFF
cdr3_nt: TGTGCCACCCAGGCAGGGAACACTGAAGCTTTCTTT

d_call: .
clone_size: few
j_call: TRBJ2-7
v_call: TRBV20-1
cdr3_aa: CSARGTLLYEQYF
cdr3_nt: TGCAGTGCTAGAGGGACACTCCTCTACGAGCAGTACTTC

d_call: .
clone_size: few
j_call: TRBJ2-7
v_call: TRBV4-2
cdr3_aa: CASSQDGGNEQYF
cdr3_nt: TGTGCCAGCAGCCAAGATGGGGGAAACGAGCAGTACTTC

d_call: .
clone_size: many
j_call: TRBJ2-1
v_call: TRBV11-3
cdr3_aa: CASSFGDLTSNEQFF
cdr3_nt: TGTGCCAGCAGCTTTGGGGATCTTACTTCCAATGAGCAGTTCTTC

d_call: .
clone_size: .
j_call: TRBJ1-1
v_call: TRBV20-1
cdr3_aa: CSATTVNTEAFF
cdr3_nt: TGCAGTGCTACGACAGTGAACACTGAAGCTTTCTTT

d_call: .
clone_size: .
j_call: TRBJ2-1
v_call: TRBV29-1
cdr3_aa: CSVVYRYNEQFF
cdr3_nt: TGCAGCGTTGTATACAGATACAATGAGCAGTTCTTC

d_call: .
clone_size: .
j_call: TRBJ2-3
v_call: TRBV12-3/TRBV12-4
cdr3_aa: CATAETFSDTQYF
cdr3_nt: TGTGCCACCGCGGAAACATTCTCAGATACGCAGTATTTT

d_call: .
clone_size: many
j_call: TRBJ1-1
v_call: TRBV4-2
cdr3_aa: CASSQEGGTQAFF
cdr3_nt: TGTGCCAGCAGCCAAGAGGGGGGGACGCAAGCTTTCTTT

d_call: .
clone_size: many
j_call: TRBJ2-1
v_call: TRBV7-2
cdr3_aa: CASSLEGNEQFF
cdr3_nt: TGTGCCAGCAGCTTAGAAGGCAATGAGCAGTTCTTC

d_call: TRBD1
clone_size: few
j_call: TRBJ1-1
v_call: TRBV3-1
cdr3_aa: CASSRGQGVPEAFF
cdr3_nt: TGTGCCAGCAGTAGGGGACAGGGGGTTCCTGAAGCTTTCTTT